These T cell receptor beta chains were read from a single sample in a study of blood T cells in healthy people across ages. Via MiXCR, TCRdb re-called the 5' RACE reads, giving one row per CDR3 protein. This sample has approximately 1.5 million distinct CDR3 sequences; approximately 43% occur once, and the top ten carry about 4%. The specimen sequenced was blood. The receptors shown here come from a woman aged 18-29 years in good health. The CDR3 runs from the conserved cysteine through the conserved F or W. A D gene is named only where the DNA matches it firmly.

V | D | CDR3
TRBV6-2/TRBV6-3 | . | CASSVQGTLYYNEQFF
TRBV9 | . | CASSVGRVTDTQYF
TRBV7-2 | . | CASSRLGSTEAFF
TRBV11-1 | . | CASSSSSGSGNTEAFF
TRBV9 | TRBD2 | CASTPTSRYNEQFF
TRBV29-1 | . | CSVVPGFGYGYTF
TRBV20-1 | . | CSALRVPNYGYTF
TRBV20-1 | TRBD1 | CSAKGTAENGYTF
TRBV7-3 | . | CASSSLEGNEQFF
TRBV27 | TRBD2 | CASSSPGTSGNEQFF
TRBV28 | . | CASSPLADQETRYF
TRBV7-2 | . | CASSLYHNPNTGELFF
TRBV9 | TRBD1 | CASSVETGNFNEQYF
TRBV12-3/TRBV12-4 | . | CASSFGQGPDTQYF
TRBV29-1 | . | CSVGGRGGNEQYF
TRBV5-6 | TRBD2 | CASSLGTSGRYNEQFF
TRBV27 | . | CASRSTGTTEAFF
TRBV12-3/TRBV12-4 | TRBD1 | CASRPETGVFYEQYF
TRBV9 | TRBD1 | CASSARQGGFEKLFF
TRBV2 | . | CASSDGLDQGWQETQYF
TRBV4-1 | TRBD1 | CASSPLRDRTYSYEQYF
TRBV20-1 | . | CSARNTGLGEQYF
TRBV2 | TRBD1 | CASRKAGGGMNTEAFF
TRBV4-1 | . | CASSHRGGSYNEQFF
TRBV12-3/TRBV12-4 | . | CASSFDSLNTEAFF
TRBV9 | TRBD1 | CASSVKGAETQYF
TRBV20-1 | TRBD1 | CSATSGGAGYNEQFF
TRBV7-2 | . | CASSFHLAPYEQYF
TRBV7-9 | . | CSSRASGNEQFF
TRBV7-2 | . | CASTLDNGPNYGYTF
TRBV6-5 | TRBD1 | CASRHRGRTEAFF
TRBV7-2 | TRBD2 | CASSLEREVNEQFF
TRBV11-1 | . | CASSSWGVGKNIQYF
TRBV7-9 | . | CASSLDLQVVYGYTF
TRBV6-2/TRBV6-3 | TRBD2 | CASSHSGRAHNEQFF
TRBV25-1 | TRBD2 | CASRIPGGETQYF
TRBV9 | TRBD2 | CASSATGGYNEQFF
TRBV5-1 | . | CASRTEGSYNGQFF
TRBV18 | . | CASSPPTSRSYEQYF
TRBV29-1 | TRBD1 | CSAKGQGNQPQHF
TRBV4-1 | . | CASSQVVRVRTGELFF
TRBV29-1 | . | CSVEGAPSYEQYF
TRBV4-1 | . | CASSFGRGPVSSYNEQFF
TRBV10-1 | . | CASSDRRGDTQYF
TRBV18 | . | CASSLRQDTGELFF
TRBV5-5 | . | CASASGGSSSYNEQFF
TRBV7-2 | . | CASSLHSGTNTDTQYF
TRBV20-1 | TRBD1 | CSALEPGQRSKFF